The 16 T cell receptor beta chains reported below all come from one sample, sequenced in a study of T cell clusters in autoimmune cytopenias. Multiplex touch-down PCR amplified TRB using TRB-A and TRB-B pools in one tube. One entry per CDR3 protein, without DNA, is what TCRdb gives after re-calling the multiplex PCR reads. The sample data list over 3,500 distinct CDR3 sequences. Some 38,000 genome equivalents of blood DNA were amplified for TRB. Sequencing was performed on peripheral blood. Receptors were obtained from a human donor with an autoimmune cytopenia or autoimmune hepatitis (not recorded which).

The rearrangement links TRBV6-6 to TRBJ1-2. This CDR3 contains 14 residues. Germline assignment: CDR1 MNHNY and CDR2 SVGAGI (reference sequence). Here the CDR3 reads CASSYNTDAYGYTF.

V gene TRBV12-3 or TRBV12-4 combines with J gene TRBJ2-1. The CDR3 contains 15 residues. CDR3 sequence: CASSPWGSSYNEQFF.

This clonotype ranks as large in terms of frequency. The chain uses TRBV29-1 and TRBJ2-5; TCRdb calls TRBD1, which cannot be checked without DNA. CDR3 length: 15 amino acids. Germline values: CDR1 SQVTM, CDR2 ANQGSEA. The CDR3 here is CSVGPQRGRGETQYF. Using reference TRBV29-1 and TRBJ2-5 for the parts outside the CDR3, the full variable domain is SAVISQKPSRDICQRGTSLTIQCQVDSQVTMMFWYRQQPGQSLTLIATANQGSEATYESGFVIDKFPISRPNLTFSTLTVSNMSPEDSSIYLCSVGPQRGRGETQYFGPGTRLLVL.

The CDR3 sequence: CASSLGTSGRNYEQYF. The rearrangement uses TRBV7-9 and TRBJ2-7; no DNA is available, so the TRBD2 call from TCRdb remains unchecked. The CDR3 is 16 amino acids. Germline CDR1 is SEHNR and CDR2 is FQNEAQ (reference sequence).

The rearrangement uses TRBV12-5 and TRBJ2-7; the D call of TRBD2 rests on TCRdb alone, since no DNA is present to check it. The CDR3 consists of 14 residues. From germline, CDR1 is LGHNT and CDR2 FRNRAP. This chain's CDR3 is CASAPLGRGDEQYF.

In terms of frequency, this clonotype is medium-sized. The J gene is TRBJ2-2, the V gene TRBV19; TCRdb's D gene call, TRBD2, goes unchecked for lack of DNA. The CDR3 has 18 amino acids. The germline V gene encodes CDR1 LNHDA and CDR2 SQIVND (reference sequence). CDR3 loop: CASSIWAGTSSVSGELFF.

This clonotype is labeled medium-sized based on frequency. J is TRBJ2-1 and V is TRBV29-1; TCRdb selects TRBD2, and the lack of DNA leaves this call unchecked. Germline V gene data show CDR1 as SQVTM and CDR2 as ANQGSEA. This CDR3 comprises 15 residues. The CDR3 loop reads CSVEDDGTSSREQFF.

This clonotype counts as medium-sized by frequency. The genes are TRBV18 and TRBJ1-5; TCRdb selects TRBD1, and the lack of DNA leaves this call unchecked. Per the germline V gene, CDR1 is KGHSH and CDR2 is LQKENI. The CDR3 runs to 17 residues. This CDR3 reads CASSPQRGQALNQPQHF. Full variable domain (outside the CDR3, taken from reference TRBV18 and TRBJ1-5): NAGVMQNPRHLVRRRGQEARLRCSPMKGHSHVYWYRQLPEEGLKFMVYLQKENIIDESGMPKERFSAEFPKEGPSILRIQQVVRGDSAAYFCASSPQRGQALNQPQHFGDGTRLSIL.

The J gene is TRBJ2-2, the V gene TRBV10-3. Looked up from germline, CDR1 is ENHRY and CDR2 is SYGVKD. The CDR3 sequence is 14 residues long. The CDR3: CATVNGTNTGELFF.

The chain combines TRBV7-7 with TRBJ2-5; TCRdb returns TRBD2, unconfirmable since there is no DNA. The CDR3 covers 13 residues. Germline loops: CDR1 SSHAT, CDR2 FNYEAQ (reference sequence). The CDR3 spells CASSLGLQETQYF.

Its frequency marks this clonotype as medium-sized. The rearrangement uses TRBV6-2 or TRBV6-3 and TRBJ2-7; the D call of TRBD1 rests on TCRdb alone, since no DNA is present to check it. Looked up from germline, CDR1 is MNHEY and CDR2 is SVGEGT. The CDR3 contains 11 residues. The CDR3 sequence is CASSWGAEQYF.

This chain joins TRBV12-3 or TRBV12-4 and TRBJ1-1; TCRdb proposes TRBD1, but this gene call is untestable without DNA. The CDR3 runs 12 residues. CDR3 protein: CASSPGTGVSFF.

CDR3 residues: CAISETSGGTYEQYF. The genes are TRBV10-3 and TRBJ2-7; TCRdb's D gene call, TRBD2, goes unchecked for lack of DNA. CDR1 is ENHRY, CDR2 SYGVKD, per germline. The CDR3 is 15 residues long.

The chain couples TRBV30 to TRBJ2-1; lacking DNA, the TRBD2 call made by TCRdb goes unchecked. Germline CDR1 reads GTSNPN; CDR2 reads SVGIG (reference sequence). CDR3 length equals 12 residues. Here the CDR3 reads CAATSGSVMQFF. The variable domain in full, completed from reference TRBV30 and TRBJ2-1, reads SQTIHQWPATLVQPVGSPLSLECTVEGTSNPNLYWYRQAAGRGLQLLFYSVGIGQISSEVPQNLSASRPQDRQFILSSKKLLLSDSGFYLCAATSGSVMQFFGPGTRLTVL.

The V call is TRBV13, the J call TRBJ2-2; no DNA is available, so the TRBD2 call from TCRdb remains unchecked. Germline V gene lookup returns CDR1 PRHDT and CDR2 FYEKMQ (reference sequence). The length of the CDR3 is 15 residues. The CDR3 sequence: CASSLLAGGTGELFF.

This clonotype registers medium-sized by frequency. The V and J genes are TRBV24-1 and TRBJ2-5; TCRdb's D call of TRBD1 is untestable without DNA. CDR1 KGHDR and CDR2 SFDVKD come from the germline V gene. The CDR3 covers 16 residues. The CDR3 protein is CATSDPGQGMGETQYF.